The clone carrying this TCR beta chain occurred once. This CDR3 is 14 amino acids long. Germline CDR1 SGHDT, CDR2 YYEEEE. Trimming removed 2 bases at V and 3 bases at J, with 12 bases between. In the original workflow: For nucleated cells, counts were estimated from reference gene primer amplification. Clones were read by immunoSEQ multiplex PCR, and TCRdb kept only the in-frame ones, dropping some. V and J calls plus clone size are reproduced from that table; the DNA served to infer D and trimming. The sample includes approximately 84,000 clones, about three quarters of them seen just once. The record originates from a study of blood T cell repertoires in COVID-19. Study in general: COVID-19 samples from acute and convalescent phases originated in the United States, Italy and Spain. From T cells, B-cell-depleted T cells, or PBMCs came the material, which was cDNA or gDNA.

The specimen was peripheral blood. The source of this sequence is a man aged 50 or older with active or convalescent COVID-19. The rearrangement links TRBV5-6 to TRBJ2-7, with D perhaps TRBD1 (5 bases). DNA for the CDR3: TGTGCCAGCAGCTTTTGGGGCGCATACTACGAGCAGTACTTC. It is translated as CASSFWGAYYEQYF.